A selection of T cell receptor beta chains follows, all from one sample in a study of human T cells and chemical hapten exposure. TCRdb redid the calling of the RACE reads with MiXCR, one entry per CDR3 protein. Among approximately 41,000 distinct CDR3 sequences listed, 7.5% to 8% were seen once. The material sequenced was whole blood, taken in connection with sensitization to the hapten diphenylcyclopropenone (DPC). The receptors were gathered from a woman between 45 and 65 years old with alopecia areata. Some clones in this sample may be carry-over from other donors' samples. Both conserved end residues are part of each CDR3. The order of the fields is D gene, J gene, V gene, clone size, CDR3 protein, CDR3 DNA. A D gene is named only where the DNA matches it firmly. The listing skips clone size in some rows; elsewhere it reads once, few, many or a size class.

d_gene: -; j_gene: TRBJ1-5; v_gene: TRBV10-3; abundance: many; CDR3aa: CATTSANSNQPQHF; CDR3nt: TGTGCCACTACCTCGGCCAACAGCAATCAGCCCCAGCATTTT
d_gene: -; j_gene: TRBJ1-4; v_gene: TRBV5-1; abundance: many; CDR3aa: CASSPMGQREKLFF; CDR3nt: TGCGCCAGCAGCCCTATGGGACAACGCGAAAAACTGTTTTTT
d_gene: -; j_gene: TRBJ2-2; v_gene: TRBV7-9; abundance: -; CDR3aa: CASSFPTTGELFF; CDR3nt: TGTGCCAGCAGCTTCCCAACCACCGGGGAGCTGTTTTTT
d_gene: -; j_gene: TRBJ2-5; v_gene: TRBV18; abundance: few; CDR3aa: CASSPPGRFQETQYF; CDR3nt: TGTGCCAGCTCACCACCAGGACGGTTTCAAGAGACCCAGTACTTC
d_gene: -; j_gene: TRBJ1-3; v_gene: TRBV6-5; abundance: many; CDR3aa: CASSYSIQTGTGNTIYF; CDR3nt: TGTGCCAGCAGTTACTCGATTCAGACAGGAACTGGAAACACCATATATTTT
d_gene: TRBD1; j_gene: TRBJ2-7; v_gene: TRBV20-1; abundance: few; CDR3aa: CSAMRQGMIYEQYF; CDR3nt: TGCAGTGCTATGAGACAGGGGATGATCTACGAGCAGTACTTC
d_gene: TRBD2; j_gene: TRBJ2-3; v_gene: TRBV4-2; abundance: many; CDR3aa: CASSQGSLAGGGTDTQYF; CDR3nt: TGTGCCAGCAGCCAAGGTTCCCTAGCGGGAGGGGGCACAGATACGCAGTATTTT
d_gene: TRBD1; j_gene: TRBJ1-3; v_gene: TRBV7-2; abundance: -; CDR3aa: CASSPGQGIGNTIYF; CDR3nt: TGTGCCAGCAGCCCAGGACAGGGAATAGGAAACACCATATATTTT
d_gene: -; j_gene: TRBJ2-3; v_gene: TRBV20-1; abundance: many; CDR3aa: CSARAPGGSDTQYF; CDR3nt: TGCAGTGCTAGAGCCCCAGGGGGGTCAGATACGCAGTATTTT
d_gene: -; j_gene: TRBJ2-1; v_gene: TRBV19; abundance: few; CDR3aa: CASTAVQASYNEQFF; CDR3nt: TGTGCCAGTACCGCCGTCCAGGCGTCCTACAATGAGCAGTTCTTC
d_gene: -; j_gene: TRBJ2-2; v_gene: TRBV6-5; abundance: -; CDR3aa: CASSWQSNTGELFF; CDR3nt: TGTGCCAGCAGTTGGCAGTCGAACACCGGGGAGCTGTTTTTT
d_gene: -; j_gene: TRBJ2-7; v_gene: TRBV7-2; abundance: many; CDR3aa: CASSLGGHYEQYF; CDR3nt: TGTGCCAGCAGCTTAGGGGGTCACTACGAGCAGTACTTC
d_gene: -; j_gene: TRBJ2-1; v_gene: TRBV28; abundance: many; CDR3aa: CASSLNGAHEQFF; CDR3nt: TGTGCCAGCAGTTTAAACGGGGCTCATGAGCAGTTCTTC
d_gene: -; j_gene: TRBJ1-1; v_gene: TRBV7-6; abundance: many; CDR3aa: CASSPKIWGPNTEAFF; CDR3nt: TGTGCCAGCAGCCCCAAGATATGGGGTCCGAACACTGAAGCTTTCTTT
d_gene: -; j_gene: TRBJ2-3; v_gene: TRBV11-1; abundance: few; CDR3aa: CASSSRGLFFTDTQYF; CDR3nt: TGTGCCAGCAGCTCGCGGGGCCTCTTCTTCACAGATACGCAGTATTTT
d_gene: -; j_gene: TRBJ2-1; v_gene: TRBV7-6; abundance: many; CDR3aa: CASSTLGGSNEQFF; CDR3nt: TGTGCCAGCAGCACTCTAGGGGGGTCCAATGAGCAGTTCTTC
d_gene: -; j_gene: TRBJ2-1; v_gene: TRBV18; abundance: -; CDR3aa: CASSPPSGAGQFF; CDR3nt: TGTGCCAGCTCACCCCCCTCAGGTGCGGGGCAGTTCTTC
d_gene: -; j_gene: TRBJ1-5; v_gene: TRBV3-1; abundance: -; CDR3aa: CASSSEDSNQPQHF; CDR3nt: TGTGCCAGCAGCTCGGAGGATAGCAATCAGCCCCAGCATTTT
d_gene: -; j_gene: TRBJ1-2; v_gene: TRBV28; abundance: -; CDR3aa: CASSLISTGYTF; CDR3nt: TGTGCCAGCAGTTTAATATCGACTGGCTACACCTTC
d_gene: TRBD1; j_gene: TRBJ1-5; v_gene: TRBV2; abundance: many; CDR3aa: CASSQTGRNQPQHF; CDR3nt: TGTGCCAGCAGTCAGACAGGGAGAAATCAGCCCCAGCATTTT
d_gene: TRBD2; j_gene: TRBJ2-1; v_gene: TRBV29-1; abundance: many; CDR3aa: CSVEPTSGQYNEQFF; CDR3nt: TGCAGCGTTGAGCCGACTAGCGGGCAGTACAATGAGCAGTTCTTC
d_gene: -; j_gene: TRBJ2-3; v_gene: TRBV28; abundance: medium-sized; CDR3aa: CASSLRAASTDTQYF; CDR3nt: TGTGCCAGCAGTTTGCGGGCAGCTAGCACAGATACGCAGTATTTT
d_gene: -; j_gene: TRBJ1-4; v_gene: TRBV4-2; abundance: many; CDR3aa: CASSQAGAGEGKGLFF; CDR3nt: TGTGCCAGCAGCCAAGCCGGGGCAGGGGAAGGAAAGGGACTGTTTTTT
d_gene: TRBD1; j_gene: TRBJ2-5; v_gene: TRBV5-1; abundance: many; CDR3aa: CASSRGQGATETQYF; CDR3nt: TGCGCCAGCAGCCGAGGACAGGGGGCTACAGAGACCCAGTACTTC
d_gene: -; j_gene: TRBJ1-4; v_gene: TRBV18; abundance: few; CDR3aa: CASSQQEGEKLFF; CDR3nt: TGTGCCAGCTCACAACAGGAGGGTGAAAAACTGTTTTTT
d_gene: -; j_gene: TRBJ2-3; v_gene: TRBV9; abundance: many; CDR3aa: CASSVGLAGTDTQYF; CDR3nt: TGTGCCAGCAGCGTCGGGCTAGCCGGCACAGATACGCAGTATTTT
d_gene: TRBD2; j_gene: TRBJ2-1; v_gene: TRBV5-1; abundance: many; CDR3aa: CASSKERGESNEQFF; CDR3nt: TGCGCCAGCAGCAAAGAGCGGGGTGAGAGCAATGAGCAGTTCTTC
d_gene: TRBD2; j_gene: TRBJ2-3; v_gene: TRBV9; abundance: many; CDR3aa: CASSVGIQREARNTQYF; CDR3nt: TGTGCCAGCAGCGTAGGTATTCAGCGGGAGGCTAGGAATACGCAGTATTTT
d_gene: -; j_gene: TRBJ2-3; v_gene: TRBV27; abundance: -; CDR3aa: CASSLWGRKIDTQYF; CDR3nt: TGTGCCAGCAGTTTATGGGGCAGGAAGATAGATACGCAGTATTTT
d_gene: TRBD1; j_gene: TRBJ1-5; v_gene: TRBV28; abundance: many; CDR3aa: CASSSIGQGSNQPQHF; CDR3nt: TGTGCCAGCAGTTCCATTGGACAGGGGTCAAATCAGCCCCAGCATTTT
d_gene: -; j_gene: TRBJ1-1; v_gene: TRBV20-1; abundance: many; CDR3aa: CSALWTSSAFF; CDR3nt: TGCAGTGCCCTTTGGACCTCGTCGGCTTTCTTT
d_gene: -; j_gene: TRBJ2-2; v_gene: TRBV14; abundance: many; CDR3aa: CASSQVGGVVPGELFF; CDR3nt: TGTGCCAGCAGCCAAGTCGGGGGAGTCGTCCCCGGGGAGCTGTTTTTT
d_gene: -; j_gene: TRBJ1-5; v_gene: TRBV2; abundance: -; CDR3aa: CASSEQGLPNQPQHF; CDR3nt: TGTGCCAGCAGTGAGCAGGGGCTTCCCAATCAGCCCCAGCATTTT
d_gene: -; j_gene: TRBJ2-3; v_gene: TRBV5-1; abundance: many; CDR3aa: CASSLQDRTDTQYF; CDR3nt: TGCGCCAGCAGCTTACAGGATCGCACAGATACGCAGTATTTT